A selection of T cell receptor beta chains follows, all from one sample in a study of CD8 T cells in Susac syndrome. From the immunoSEQ multiplex PCR reads, TCRdb called clonotypes with MiXCR, one entry per CDR3 protein. The data contain around 150,000 distinct CDR3 sequences, approximately 95% of them singletons. What was sequenced was CD8+ T cells from PBMCs. The source is a human donor in good health. Both conserved end residues are part of each CDR3. A D gene is named only where the DNA matches it firmly. Clone size, where shown, is once, few, many, or a class for clones that have expanded.

j_call: TRBJ1-5
v_call: TRBV27
clone_size: .
d_call: .
cdr3_nt: TGTGCCAGCAGTTTACGGGGGCAGCCCCAGCATTTT
cdr3_aa: CASSLRGQPQHF

j_call: TRBJ1-2
v_call: TRBV7-9
clone_size: .
d_call: .
cdr3_nt: TGTGCCAGCAGCTTAGTTCTAGCGAGGGGCTACACCTTC
cdr3_aa: CASSLVLARGYTF

j_call: TRBJ2-5
v_call: TRBV5-1
clone_size: .
d_call: .
cdr3_nt: TGCGCCAGCAGCTTGATGGAGACCCAGTACTTC
cdr3_aa: CASSLMETQYF

j_call: TRBJ2-7
v_call: TRBV20-1
clone_size: .
d_call: TRBD2
cdr3_nt: TGCAGTGCAGGGGGACTAGCGGGAGATTACTACGAGCAGTACTTC
cdr3_aa: CSAGGLAGDYYEQYF

j_call: TRBJ2-1
v_call: TRBV28
clone_size: .
d_call: .
cdr3_nt: TGTGCCAGCACTACGGCCGACTCCTACAATGAGCAGTTCTTC
cdr3_aa: CASTTADSYNEQFF

j_call: TRBJ1-2
v_call: TRBV29-1
clone_size: .
d_call: .
cdr3_nt: TGCAGCGTCCTTAGAGAGCACTATGGCTACACCTTC
cdr3_aa: CSVLREHYGYTF

j_call: TRBJ2-6
v_call: TRBV27
clone_size: .
d_call: .
cdr3_nt: TGTGCCAGCAGCCTCACGGGAGAAGCTGGGGCCAACGTCCTGACTTTC
cdr3_aa: CASSLTGEAGANVLTF

j_call: TRBJ2-7
v_call: TRBV27
clone_size: .
d_call: TRBD1
cdr3_nt: TGTGCCAGCAGTTTCAACGCCGGGACAGGGGGCGAGCAGTACTTC
cdr3_aa: CASSFNAGTGGEQYF

j_call: TRBJ2-7
v_call: TRBV4-2
clone_size: .
d_call: .
cdr3_nt: TGTGCCAGCAGCCAAGGACGTCTGAACGAGCAGTACTTC
cdr3_aa: CASSQGRLNEQYF

j_call: TRBJ2-1
v_call: TRBV30
clone_size: .
d_call: TRBD2
cdr3_nt: TGTGCCTGGACTAGTTTAGCGGGATTATACAATGAGCAGTTCTTC
cdr3_aa: CAWTSLAGLYNEQFF

j_call: TRBJ2-1
v_call: TRBV4-1
clone_size: .
d_call: .
cdr3_nt: TGCGCCAGCAGCCAAGCCCTCGGGAGCCATGAGCAGTTCTTC
cdr3_aa: CASSQALGSHEQFF

j_call: TRBJ2-5
v_call: TRBV15
clone_size: once
d_call: .
cdr3_nt: TGTGCCACCAGCAGAGAGGGGGTCGGGAAAGAGACCCAGTACTTC
cdr3_aa: CATSREGVGKETQYF

j_call: TRBJ2-3
v_call: TRBV6-5
clone_size: .
d_call: TRBD2
cdr3_nt: TGTGCCAGCAGTTACCTATCGGGACTAGCAGGGGATACGCAGTATTTT
cdr3_aa: CASSYLSGLAGDTQYF

j_call: TRBJ2-5
v_call: TRBV4-2
clone_size: once
d_call: TRBD2
cdr3_nt: TGTGCCAGCAGCCAACTGACTAGCAAAGAGACCCAGTACTTC
cdr3_aa: CASSQLTSKETQYF

j_call: TRBJ2-2
v_call: TRBV29-1
clone_size: .
d_call: .
cdr3_nt: TGCAGCGCCCCAAGGCTCACCGGGGAGCTGTTTTTT
cdr3_aa: CSAPRLTGELFF

j_call: TRBJ2-7
v_call: TRBV27
clone_size: .
d_call: TRBD2
cdr3_nt: TGTGCCAGCAGTTGGGGCGGGGGGCCCTACGAGCAGTACTTC
cdr3_aa: CASSWGGGPYEQYF

j_call: TRBJ1-3
v_call: TRBV29-1
clone_size: once
d_call: TRBD1
cdr3_nt: TGCAGCGTTGACCTAAGATCAGACAGGGGGCCAGGAAACACCATATATTTT
cdr3_aa: CSVDLRSDRGPGNTIYF

j_call: TRBJ1-5
v_call: TRBV12-3/TRBV12-4
clone_size: few
d_call: .
cdr3_nt: TGTGCCAGCAGTTTGGGGGGTGGGAATCAGCCCCAGCATTTT
cdr3_aa: CASSLGGGNQPQHF

j_call: TRBJ2-1
v_call: TRBV2
clone_size: .
d_call: TRBD2
cdr3_nt: TGTGCCAGCAAGGGACTAGCGGGAGGGCCGGGTGAGCAGTTCTTC
cdr3_aa: CASKGLAGGPGEQFF

j_call: TRBJ2-3
v_call: TRBV9
clone_size: once
d_call: .
cdr3_nt: TGTGCCAGCAGCGTAGGGGGGTTTAAGGGAAATACGCAGTATTTT
cdr3_aa: CASSVGGFKGNTQYF

j_call: TRBJ2-1
v_call: TRBV3-1
clone_size: .
d_call: .
cdr3_nt: TGTGCCAGCAGCCCTACTAGCTACCGCTACAATGAGCAGTTCTTC
cdr3_aa: CASSPTSYRYNEQFF

j_call: TRBJ2-7
v_call: TRBV9
clone_size: .
d_call: .
cdr3_nt: TGTGCCAGCAGCGTAGGCGGATCCCGACACGAGCAGTACTTC
cdr3_aa: CASSVGGSRHEQYF

j_call: TRBJ2-6
v_call: TRBV6-2/TRBV6-3
clone_size: once
d_call: .
cdr3_nt: TGTGCCAGCTGCGAAGTTGGCTGGGCCAACGTCCTGACTTTC
cdr3_aa: CASCEVGWANVLTF

j_call: TRBJ2-3
v_call: TRBV15
clone_size: .
d_call: TRBD2
cdr3_nt: TGTGCCACCAGCAGAGGACTAGCGGGAGGGCCTGGCACAGATACGCAGTATTTT
cdr3_aa: CATSRGLAGGPGTDTQYF

j_call: TRBJ2-3
v_call: TRBV9
clone_size: .
d_call: .
cdr3_nt: TGTGCCAGCAGCGTAGAGCACGTAGATACGCAGTATTTT
cdr3_aa: CASSVEHVDTQYF

j_call: TRBJ2-3
v_call: TRBV7-9
clone_size: .
d_call: .
cdr3_nt: TGTGCCACGGGGTTACCTAGCACAGATACGCAGTATTTT
cdr3_aa: CATGLPSTDTQYF

j_call: TRBJ1-1
v_call: TRBV19
clone_size: .
d_call: .
cdr3_nt: TGTGCCAGTAGGCTGAACACTGAAGCTTTCTTT
cdr3_aa: CASRLNTEAFF

j_call: TRBJ2-7
v_call: TRBV20-1
clone_size: .
d_call: .
cdr3_nt: TGCAGTGCTAGACTAGCCTACTCCTACGAGCAGTACTTC
cdr3_aa: CSARLAYSYEQYF

j_call: TRBJ2-7
v_call: TRBV7-9
clone_size: .
d_call: TRBD2
cdr3_nt: TGTGCCAGCAGCTCCGGGACTAGCCGCTACGAGCAGTACTTC
cdr3_aa: CASSSGTSRYEQYF

j_call: TRBJ2-2
v_call: TRBV6-2/TRBV6-3
clone_size: .
d_call: .
cdr3_nt: TGTGCCAGCAGTTCTCCGGGACACAACACCGGGGAGCTGTTTTTT
cdr3_aa: CASSSPGHNTGELFF

j_call: TRBJ2-7
v_call: TRBV20-1
clone_size: once
d_call: TRBD1
cdr3_nt: TGCAGTGCTAGAGAGAGGGGACAGGCGATATACGAGCAGTACTTC
cdr3_aa: CSARERGQAIYEQYF

j_call: TRBJ1-3
v_call: TRBV12-3/TRBV12-4
clone_size: .
d_call: .
cdr3_nt: TGTGCCAGCACCTCGGATGGAAACACCATATATTTT
cdr3_aa: CASTSDGNTIYF

j_call: TRBJ1-1
v_call: TRBV27
clone_size: .
d_call: .
cdr3_nt: TGTGCCAGCAGCCCGGGCTACGAAGGGGTCACTGAAGCTTTCTTT
cdr3_aa: CASSPGYEGVTEAFF

j_call: TRBJ2-3
v_call: TRBV9
clone_size: .
d_call: TRBD2
cdr3_nt: TGTGCCAGCAGCGTAGTGGCGGGAGGGCTTCCAGATACGCAGTATTTT
cdr3_aa: CASSVVAGGLPDTQYF

j_call: TRBJ2-1
v_call: TRBV27
clone_size: .
d_call: .
cdr3_nt: TGTGCCAGCAGTTTATCTGTGGACGCGCCCTACAATGAGCAGTTCTTC
cdr3_aa: CASSLSVDAPYNEQFF

j_call: TRBJ2-4
v_call: TRBV5-1
clone_size: .
d_call: TRBD1
cdr3_nt: TGCGCCAGCCAGAAACAGGGGGCAGCCAAAAACATTCAGTACTTC
cdr3_aa: CASQKQGAAKNIQYF

j_call: TRBJ2-7
v_call: TRBV27
clone_size: once
d_call: .
cdr3_nt: TGTGCCAGCAGTTCGGGAATTCGCATTAACGAGCAGTACTTC
cdr3_aa: CASSSGIRINEQYF

j_call: TRBJ2-7
v_call: TRBV4-3
clone_size: .
d_call: TRBD2
cdr3_nt: TGCGCCAGCAGCCAAGCCCTCGGGTGGAGCGGGGGATACGAGCAGTACTTC
cdr3_aa: CASSQALGWSGGYEQYF

j_call: TRBJ1-1
v_call: TRBV30
clone_size: .
d_call: TRBD1
cdr3_nt: TGTGCCTGGAGTGTGACAGGGAGCACTGAAGCTTTCTTT
cdr3_aa: CAWSVTGSTEAFF

j_call: TRBJ2-1
v_call: TRBV20-1
clone_size: .
d_call: TRBD2
cdr3_nt: TGCAGTGCTAGACCGGGACTAGATAGTTTCTACAATGAGCAGTTCTTC
cdr3_aa: CSARPGLDSFYNEQFF

j_call: TRBJ2-3
v_call: TRBV19
clone_size: .
d_call: .
cdr3_nt: TGTGCCACTGGGGCGAATACGCAGTATTTT
cdr3_aa: CATGANTQYF

j_call: TRBJ2-7
v_call: TRBV19
clone_size: .
d_call: .
cdr3_nt: TGTGCCACCTCCGGGACTCTCGGGGACGAGCAGTACTTC
cdr3_aa: CATSGTLGDEQYF

j_call: TRBJ2-6
v_call: TRBV28
clone_size: .
d_call: .
cdr3_nt: TGTGCCAGCAGGGAGCTCTCTGGGGCCAACGTCCTGACTTTC
cdr3_aa: CASRELSGANVLTF

j_call: TRBJ2-1
v_call: TRBV18
clone_size: .
d_call: .
cdr3_nt: TGTGCCAGCTTATACCGGGACGGACCCTACAATGAGCAGTTCTTC
cdr3_aa: CASLYRDGPYNEQFF

j_call: TRBJ2-1
v_call: TRBV7-2
clone_size: once
d_call: TRBD2
cdr3_nt: TGTGCCAGCAGCTTCCATACAGGACTAGTGGAGCAGTTCTTC
cdr3_aa: CASSFHTGLVEQFF

j_call: TRBJ2-7
v_call: TRBV18
clone_size: .
d_call: TRBD1
cdr3_nt: TGTGCCAGCTCGCCCCGGGACAGAACCTACGAGCAGTACTTC
cdr3_aa: CASSPRDRTYEQYF

j_call: TRBJ2-7
v_call: TRBV20-1
clone_size: .
d_call: .
cdr3_nt: TGCAGTGCTAGAATCGGTTCTTGGGGCTACGAGCAGTACTTC
cdr3_aa: CSARIGSWGYEQYF

j_call: TRBJ2-7
v_call: TRBV20-1
clone_size: .
d_call: .
cdr3_nt: TGCAGTGCTCTCCAACCGGGGACCTTGTATTACGAGCAGTACTTC
cdr3_aa: CSALQPGTLYYEQYF

j_call: TRBJ2-2
v_call: TRBV27
clone_size: .
d_call: .
cdr3_nt: TGTGCCAGCAGTTTGGTCGGTGGGGAGCTGTTTTTT
cdr3_aa: CASSLVGGELFF